The 23 T cell receptor beta chains below come from one sample, sequenced in a study of early T cells in non-severe SARS-CoV-2 infection (dated by TCRdb to about 2021). Libraries came from 5' RACE. The sequencing machine was a NextSeq 500. The public reads were run again by TCRdb, first through fastp at Q25 and then through MiXCR, and only productive beta chains were kept. Rows merge per CDR3 protein into single entries with the most common DNA and genes. This sample gives tens of thousands of distinct CDR3 sequences in total; more than 10% of them show up just once. Jointly, the top ten make up roughly 15% of the sample. The specimen was whole blood, collected at baseline. The receptors shown here come from an adult who was a healthcare worker with PCR-confirmed SARS-CoV-2 infection or an uninfected control (not recorded which). The donor label of this sample is uncertain.

Many counts were recorded for this clonotype. The V gene is TRBV7-9, the J gene TRBJ2-7; 11 nucleotides match TRBD2. This CDR3 is built from 14 residues. J gave up 4 bases and V 5 bases, and 4 bases lay outside the gene matches. CDR1 and CDR2 (germline): SEHNR, FQNEAQ (reference sequence). Written as DNA, the CDR3 is TGTGCCAGCAGCACTAGCGGGGGTATTTACGAGCAGTACTTC. Translated: CASSTSGGIYEQYF.

The chain is built from TRBV5-1 and TRBJ2-1; D gene ambiguous. The CDR3 is 14 residues long. Trimming removed 3 bases from V and 6 bases from J, with 13 bases in between. Germline loops: CDR1 SGHRS, CDR2 YFSETQ. The CDR3 loop is CASSSPPGLNEQFF. The CDR3 DNA is TGCGCCAGCAGCTCCCCCCCCGGCCTCAATGAGCAGTTCTTC.

A remark on this clonotype: An end of the junction differs from the germline gene, which may be a read error. The CDR3, as DNA: TGCGCCAGCAGCTTGGGCGGCCTATCCTACGAGCAGCACTTC. Protein sequence: CASSLGGLSYEQHF. This chain joins TRBV5-1 and TRBJ2-7; the D is unclear. The CDR3 totals 14 residues. Germline lookup yields CDR1 SGHRS and CDR2 YFSETQ.

The V gene is TRBV29-1, the J gene TRBJ2-7, with TRBD2 matching over 8 bases. V shed 7 bases, J shed 5 bases, and the junction held 4 bases outside the gene matches. CDR1 and CDR2 (germline): SQVTM, ANQGSEA. The CDR3 contains 11 residues. The CDR3 DNA sequence: TGCAGCGCCCGGCGGGGGGACGAGCAGTACTTC. Translating gives CSARRGDEQYF.

This clonotype appeared a few times. The chain has TRBV20-1 and TRBJ2-1; 11 bases agree with TRBD2. The germline CDR1 and CDR2 sequences are DFQATT and SNEGSKA (reference sequence). The CDR3 contains 15 residues. The junction had 6 bases not matched to a gene; V was cut back by 3 bases and J by 5 bases. The CDR3 DNA reads as TGCAGTGCTAGGTCGACTAGCGGGGCCCACAATGAGCAGTTCTTC. Protein product: CSARSTSGAHNEQFF.

This clonotype was observed a few times. The gene calls are TRBV5-1 and TRBJ2-5; maybe TRBD2 (6 bases). Germline V gene lookup returns CDR1 SGHRS and CDR2 YFSETQ. With 1 base removed from V and 2 bases from J, the gap between germline ends came to 15 bases. There are 16 residues in the CDR3. CDR3 amino acids: CASSLLPGGRQETQYF. DNA of the CDR3: TGCGCCAGCAGCTTGCTTCCTGGAGGGAGGCAAGAGACCCAGTACTTC.

This clonotype was seen repeatedly, ten times or more. The chain carries TRBV12-3 or TRBV12-4 and TRBJ2-3; 12 bases are shared with TRBD2. The CDR3 runs to 17 residues. J gave up 1 base and V 5 bases, and 7 bases lay outside the gene matches. The DNA for the CDR3 is TGTGCCAGCAGTCTCCGACTAGCGGGAGAGGGCACAGATACGCAGTATTTT. Protein sequence: CASSLRLAGEGTDTQYF.

The chain carries TRBV6-6 and TRBJ1-5, with D possibly matching TRBD1 (6 bases). Germline lookup yields CDR1 MNHNY and CDR2 SVGAGI (reference sequence). V lost 5 bases to trimming and J lost 0 bases, with 14 bases between them. The CDR3 runs to 16 residues. CDR3 sequence reads: CASSQTQGYSNQPQHF. The DNA for the CDR3 is TGTGCCAGCAGTCAAACACAGGGTTATAGCAATCAGCCCCAGCATTTT.

The chain has TRBV11-3 and TRBJ2-5, with D perhaps being TRBD1 or TRBD2 (5 bases each). The CDR3 spans 16 residues. Germline lookup yields CDR1 SGHNT and CDR2 YENEEA. V was trimmed by 2 bases and J by 0 bases, leaving 13 bases between them. The CDR3 sequence is CASSLRWGTYQETQYF. DNA of the CDR3: TGTGCCAGCAGCTTAAGATGGGGGACCTACCAAGAGACCCAGTACTTC. Combining the CDR3 with reference TRBV11-3 and TRBJ2-5 gives the whole variable domain EAGVVQSPRYKIIEKKQPVAFWCNPISGHNTLYWYLQNLGQGPELLIRYENEEAVDDSQLPKDRFSAERLKGVDSTLKIQPAELGDSAVYLCASSLRWGTYQETQYFGPGTRLLVL.

This clonotype has a count of ten or more. The rearrangement uses TRBV7-2 and TRBJ1-5; maybe TRBD1 (6 bases). Germline V lookup: CDR1 SGHTA, CDR2 FQGNSA. Deletions cut 4 bases from V and 1 base from J, with 11 bases between. This CDR3 contains 15 residues. CDR3: CASSSQGMSNQPQHF. The CDR3 DNA reads TGTGCCAGCAGCTCTCAGGGGATGAGCAATCAGCCCCAGCATTTT.

This clonotype was observed at least ten times. The V gene is TRBV7-6, the J gene TRBJ2-1; D unclear. The CDR3 is 14 residues long. CDR1 and CDR2 (germline): SGHVS, FNYEAQ. V was trimmed by 4 bases and J by 10 bases, leaving 17 bases between them. The DNA of the CDR3 is TGTGCCAGCAGCTCCTTACTTCGATCGCGCGAGCAGTTCTTC. Protein product: CASSSLLRSREQFF.

This clonotype was seen more than once but under ten times. V and J are TRBV12-3 or TRBV12-4 and TRBJ1-2, with 9 positions matching TRBD1. The CDR3 totals 16 residues. V dropped 4 bases and J dropped 4; count of bases not matched to a gene: 10. As DNA, the CDR3 is TGTGCCAGCAGTTCTATACCGGGACAGGGTGTCTATGGCTACACCTTC. Translation: CASSSIPGQGVYGYTF.

DNA of the CDR3: TGCAGTGCTGGAAGGCAGGGCTGGGAGCAGTACTTC. Residues: CSAGRQGWEQYF. The genes are TRBV20-1 and TRBJ2-7; weak D call: TRBD1 (5 bases). Germline V CDR1 and CDR2: DFQATT, SNEGSKA (reference sequence). Trimming cost V 5 bases and J 7 bases, with 15 bases left between them. The CDR3 covers 12 residues.

This clonotype was seen repeatedly, ten times or more. The chain has TRBV7-7 and TRBJ2-5, with a weak D call TRBD1 (6 bases). The V gene lost 5 bases and the J gene lost 7 bases, with 20 bases spanning the gap. CDR1 SSHAT and CDR2 FNYEAQ come from the germline V gene (reference sequence). This CDR3 region has 15 residues. The CDR3 region is CASSRTEGPGMTQYF. The CDR3 coding sequence is TGTGCCAGCAGCCGGACAGAGGGCCCAGGGATGACCCAGTACTTC.

This clonotype was picked up many times. This chain joins TRBV2 and TRBJ1-1; TRBD1 might be the D (5 bases). In germline, CDR1 is SNHLY, CDR2 FYNNEI. The V and J ends lost 3 bases and 3 bases respectively, with 8 bases between them. This CDR3 spans 13 amino acids. CDR3 DNA sequence: TGTGCCAGCAGTGACGGGACCTACACTGAAGCTTTCTTT. Translation gives CASSDGTYTEAFF. The full variable domain, in which reference TRBV2 and TRBJ1-1 provide the parts outside the CDR3, is EPEVTQTPSHQVTQMGQEVILRCVPISNHLYFYWYRQILGQKVEFLVSFYNNEISEKSEIFDDQFSVERPDGSNFTLKIRSTKLEDSAMYFCASSDGTYTEAFFGQGTRLTVV.

In its sample, this clonotype was seen a few times. The chain combines TRBV3-1 with TRBJ2-1; D is unresolved. The CDR3 totals 13 residues. Trimming stripped 4 bases from V and 3 bases from J, with 7 bases between. The germline V gene encodes CDR1 LGHDT and CDR2 YNNKEL (reference sequence). The CDR3: CASSRAYYNEQFF. The CDR3 DNA is TGTGCCAGCAGCCGAGCCTACTACAATGAGCAGTTCTTC.

This clonotype showed up many times. The chain has TRBV5-4 and TRBJ1-1; 9 nucleotides agree with TRBD1. The CDR3 has 14 amino acids. V lost 0 bases to trimming and J lost 4 bases; unmatched junction nucleotides: 1. In germline, CDR1 is SGHNT, CDR2 YYREEE (reference sequence). CDR3 residues: CASSLGDRATEAFF. The CDR3 DNA is TGTGCCAGCAGCTTGGGGGACAGGGCCACTGAAGCTTTCTTT.

This clonotype was detected only a few times. The V gene is TRBV6-1, the J gene TRBJ2-7, with 8 bases matching TRBD1. V lost 1 base to trimming and J lost 4 bases; unmatched junction nucleotides: 9. Germline V gene data show CDR1 as MNHNS and CDR2 as SASEGT. The CDR3 has 16 amino acids. The CDR3: CASSEDGRGLGYEQYF. For the CDR3, the DNA is TGTGCCAGCAGTGAAGACGGCAGGGGGCTTGGGTACGAGCAGTACTTC.

This clonotype has ten or more counts. J is TRBJ2-7 and V is TRBV12-3 or TRBV12-4; TRBD2 is a possible D gene (5 bases). CDR3 length: 14 amino acids. The V end was cut by 3 bases, the J end by 5 bases, with 14 bases between. In nucleotides, the CDR3 is TGTGCCAGCAGTTTTTCCCGGGGATATGACGAGCAGTACTTC. Translated: CASSFSRGYDEQYF.

There are many counts of this clonotype. V is TRBV7-9 and J is TRBJ1-2; D possibly corresponds to TRBD1 (6 bases). Trimming cost V 5 bases and J 6 bases, with 16 bases left between them. The CDR3 has 14 residues. From germline, CDR1 is SEHNR and CDR2 FQNEAQ (reference sequence). The DNA for the CDR3 is TGTGCCAGCAGCCCTCTAGTGGCAGGGGATGGCTACACCTTC. Its protein product is CASSPLVAGDGYTF.

This clonotype has a handful of counts. The chain links TRBV4-2 to TRBJ2-5; 8 bases line up with TRBD2. V was pared by 1 base and J by 3 bases, with 7 bases of the junction left unmatched. The germline gives CDR1 LGHNA, CDR2 YNFKEQ. The CDR3 sequence is 16 residues long. CDR3 sequence: CASSQVDRAGEETQYF. As DNA, the CDR3 is TGTGCCAGCAGCCAAGTGGACCGAGCGGGAGAAGAGACCCAGTACTTC.

The genes are TRBV2 and TRBJ2-3, with TRBD2 as a possible D gene (6 bases). The CDR3 is 16 residues long. The germline V and J ends were trimmed by 5 bases and 0 bases, with 15 bases remaining between them. CDR1 and CDR2 (germline): SNHLY, FYNNEI. The CDR3 is CASSTLTGLSTDTQYF. In DNA, the CDR3 is TGTGCCAGCAGTACTTTAACGGGACTTAGCACAGATACGCAGTATTTT.

The sample holds many counts of this clonotype. V gene TRBV2 combines with J gene TRBJ2-1; D remains ambiguous. CDR1 SNHLY and CDR2 FYNNEI come from the germline V gene. V lost 1 base and J lost 1, with 2 bases in between. CDR3 length: 13 residues. The CDR3 loop reads CASSEGSYNEQFF. The CDR3 region has the DNA TGTGCCAGCAGTGAAGGATCCTACAATGAGCAGTTCTTC.